The clone carrying this T cell receptor (beta chain) was counted between two and nine times. Its antigen remains unidentified. From germline, CDR1 is LGHNA and CDR2 YSLEER. The ends were cut back, 4 bases at V and 5 bases at J, with 19 bases in the middle. The CDR3 contains 16 residues. This sample was included in a study of T-cell reconstitution after alpha-beta-depleted transplantation in children. Broader study findings: Newly produced T cells mostly accounted for T-cell counts and diversity one year post-transplant.

The TCRbeta library incorporated unique molecular identifiers. One entry per CDR3 protein, called by TCRdb with MiXCR from the PCR reads. The sample consists of 500,000 to 650,000 distinct CDR3 sequences, about an eighth of them appearing once. V gene TRBV4-3 combines with J gene TRBJ2-3; possibly TRBD1 for D (6 bases). The receptor comes from a male patient aged 10-17 years who had a stem cell transplant for acute myeloid leukemia, so the T cells may come from the graft donor. Sequencing was performed on PBMCs, mostly from graft donor cells, taken 360 days after TCRalphabeta/CD19-depleted stem cell transplant. In DNA form, the CDR3 reads TGCGCCAGCAGCCTGCGCTCAGGGGTCGTTGGAGATACGCAGTATTTT. Its translation is CASSLRSGVVGDTQYF.